The 7 T cell receptor beta chains presented below share a single source sample, sequenced in a study of shared clonotypes between healthy human individuals (dated by TCRdb to the early 2020s). CD8 naive samples were CD45RO-negative cells positively selected for CCR7, giving a CD45RA+CCR7+ population that excluded TemRA cells. Library creation used the immunoSEQ multiplex PCR assay. TCRdb took over this immuneACCESS table, retaining in-frame rearrangements with V and J assigned. Such tables are incomplete; in checked studies, under half of the missing clones stem from an unresolved V gene, and the remainder is unexplained. This sample lists hundreds of thousands of clones; roughly 96% were detected once. The ten top clones hold about 0.12% of the sample. Sequences were obtained from naive CD8+ T cells sorted from blood. The sample's cell subset or site label, in plain terms: CD45RA+CCR7+. These receptors originate from a woman between 25 and 40 years old in good health.

The chain is built from TRBV28 and TRBJ2-7, with D possibly matching TRBD2 (6 bases). Trimming cost V 2 bases and J 0 bases, with 11 bases left between them. In germline, CDR1 is MDHEN, CDR2 SYDVKM. This CDR3 has 15 residues. The CDR3 protein is CASSLAASDSYEQYF. The CDR3 nucleotides read TGTGCCAGCAGTTTAGCGGCTAGCGACTCCTACGAGCAGTACTTC.

This chain connects TRBV2 to TRBJ1-2; D unresolved. CDR1 is SNHLY and CDR2 is FYNNEI in the germline V gene. The length of the CDR3 is 13 residues. V was cut by 3 bases and J by 4 bases, with 9 bases left in between. The chain's CDR3 is CASSETTIYGYTF. As DNA, the CDR3 is TGTGCCAGCAGTGAGACTACAATCTATGGCTACACCTTC.

This clone was counted a few times. The rearrangement uses TRBV7-9 and TRBJ2-3, with 10 bases lining up with TRBD2. Per germline, CDR1 SEHNR and CDR2 FQNEAQ (reference sequence). With V trimmed by 5 bases and J by 0 bases, 8 bases remained unmatched. CDR3 length: 17 residues. CDR3 protein: CASSPGATSGSTDTQYF. CDR3 coding DNA: TGTGCCAGCAGCCCAGGGGCGACTAGCGGGAGCACAGATACGCAGTATTTT.

The chain's CDR3 is CATSTSGSYEQYF. CDR3 DNA: TGTGCCACCTCGACTAGCGGGTCCTACGAGCAGTACTTC. This chain connects TRBV28 to TRBJ2-7; 10 bases match TRBD2. In germline, CDR1 is MDHEN, CDR2 SYDVKM. This CDR3 contains 13 residues. Germline trimming cut 10 bases from V and 1 base from J; bases unmatched to any gene: 4.

This clone occurred once. V and J are TRBV6-4 and TRBJ2-7, with D tentatively TRBD2 (5 bases). The CDR3 spans 16 residues. Trimming left V 4 bases short and J 4 bases short, with 20 bases between. Per the germline V gene, CDR1 is MRHNA and CDR2 is SNTAGT. This chain's CDR3 is CASSGPPDLGIYEQYF. As DNA, the CDR3 is TGTGCCAGCAGTGGCCCTCCGGACTTGGGGATTTACGAGCAGTACTTC.

V gene TRBV6-1 combines with J gene TRBJ2-7; TRBD1 is a possible D gene (6 bases). This CDR3 spans 13 amino acids. The germline V gene has CDR1 MNHNS and CDR2 SASEGT. Trimming took 3 bases from V and 6 from J, leaving 12 bases between them. CDR3 amino acids: CASSEGRGFEQYF. CDR3 nucleotide sequence: TGTGCCAGCAGTGAGGGCAGGGGTTTCGAGCAGTACTTC.

The gene calls are TRBV7-9 and TRBJ1-5, with D possibly matching TRBD1 (5 bases). This CDR3 comprises 14 residues. Germline CDR1 reads SEHNR; CDR2 reads FQNEAQ (reference sequence). V lost 5 bases to trimming and J lost 3 bases, with 11 bases between them. CDR3 in DNA: TGTGCCAGCAGCCATGACAGCAACAATCAGCCCCAGCATTTT. It translates to CASSHDSNNQPQHF.